This TCR beta chain was found in a study of siplizumab effects on memory and regulatory T cells. Repertoires were generated with immunoSEQ multiplex PCR, while TCRdb's copy carries only in-frame clones and drops some. Of roughly 69,000 clones in the sample, around four fifths were seen once. This clone appeared a few times. V lost 1 base and J 8 bases, leaving 14 bases between the germline ends. Looked up from germline, CDR1 is LNHNV and CDR2 is YYDKDF (reference sequence). The CDR3 is 15 residues long. Specimen: memory CD4+ T cells sorted from blood. The V call is TRBV15, the J call TRBJ1-4; D is unresolved. The clonotype comes from a human donor in good health. CDR3 loop: CATSRGRQIGEKLFF. In DNA, the CDR3 is TGTGCCACCAGCAGAGGGCGGCAGATAGGGGAAAAACTGTTTTTT.